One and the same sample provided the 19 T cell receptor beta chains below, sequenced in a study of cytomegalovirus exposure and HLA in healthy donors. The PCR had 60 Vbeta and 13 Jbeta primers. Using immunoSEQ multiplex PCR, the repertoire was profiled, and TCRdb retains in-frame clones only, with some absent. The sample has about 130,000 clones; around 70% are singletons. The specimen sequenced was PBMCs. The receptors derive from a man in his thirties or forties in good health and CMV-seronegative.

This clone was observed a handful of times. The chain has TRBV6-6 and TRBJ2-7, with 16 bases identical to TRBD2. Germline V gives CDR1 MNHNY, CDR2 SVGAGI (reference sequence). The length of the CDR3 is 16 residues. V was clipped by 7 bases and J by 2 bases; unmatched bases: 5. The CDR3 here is CASTPGLAGGTYEQYF. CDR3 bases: TGTGCCAGCACCCCGGGACTAGCGGGAGGGACCTACGAGCAGTACTTC.

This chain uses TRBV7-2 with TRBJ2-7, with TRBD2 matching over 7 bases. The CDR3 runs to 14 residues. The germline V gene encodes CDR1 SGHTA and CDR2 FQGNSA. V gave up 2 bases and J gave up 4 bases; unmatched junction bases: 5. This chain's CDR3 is CASSLSAGVYEQYF. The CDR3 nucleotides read TGTGCCAGCAGCTTATCCGCGGGGGTATACGAGCAGTACTTC.

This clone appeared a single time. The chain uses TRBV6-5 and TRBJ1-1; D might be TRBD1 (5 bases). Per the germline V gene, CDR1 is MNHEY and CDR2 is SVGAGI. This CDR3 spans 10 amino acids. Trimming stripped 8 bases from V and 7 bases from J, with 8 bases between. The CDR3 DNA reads TGTGCCAGCGGGGCGATTGAAGCTTTCTTT. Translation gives CASGAIEAFF.

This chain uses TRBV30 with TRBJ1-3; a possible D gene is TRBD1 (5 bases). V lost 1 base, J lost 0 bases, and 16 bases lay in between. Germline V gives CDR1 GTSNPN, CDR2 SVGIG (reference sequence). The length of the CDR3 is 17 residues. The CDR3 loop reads CAWSGKGARDSGNTIYF. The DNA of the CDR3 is TGTGCCTGGAGTGGGAAAGGTGCCAGGGACTCTGGAAACACCATATATTTT.

CDR3 nucleotide sequence: TGTGCCAGCTCACCACCCAGGGCCGGGAGTGTCACTGAAGCTTTCTTT. Its translation: CASSPPRAGSVTEAFF. The chain is built from TRBV18 and TRBJ1-1; D might be TRBD1 (5 bases). V was trimmed by 0 bases and J by 4 bases, leaving 15 bases between them. The germline gives CDR1 KGHSH, CDR2 LQKENI. This CDR3 has 16 amino acids.

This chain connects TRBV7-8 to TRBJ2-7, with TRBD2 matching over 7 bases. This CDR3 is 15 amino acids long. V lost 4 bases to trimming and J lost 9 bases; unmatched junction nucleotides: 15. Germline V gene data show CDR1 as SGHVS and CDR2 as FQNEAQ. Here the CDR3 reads CASSSQGGIVFVQYF. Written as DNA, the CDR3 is TGTGCCAGCAGCTCTCAGGGAGGGATAGTCTTCGTGCAGTACTTC.

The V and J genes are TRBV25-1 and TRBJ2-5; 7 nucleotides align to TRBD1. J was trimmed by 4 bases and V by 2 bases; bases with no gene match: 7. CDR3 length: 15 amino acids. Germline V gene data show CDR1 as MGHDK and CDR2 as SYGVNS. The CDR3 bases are TGTGCCAGCAGTGAAAGAGGGACAGCTTTAGAGACCCAGTACTTC. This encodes CASSERGTALETQYF.

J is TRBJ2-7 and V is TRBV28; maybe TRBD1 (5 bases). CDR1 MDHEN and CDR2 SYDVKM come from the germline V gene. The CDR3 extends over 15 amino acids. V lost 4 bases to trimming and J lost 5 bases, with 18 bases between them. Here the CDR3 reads CASSYTGAAANEQYF. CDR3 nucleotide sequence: TGTGCCAGCAGTTACACAGGTGCCGCAGCGAACGAGCAGTACTTC.

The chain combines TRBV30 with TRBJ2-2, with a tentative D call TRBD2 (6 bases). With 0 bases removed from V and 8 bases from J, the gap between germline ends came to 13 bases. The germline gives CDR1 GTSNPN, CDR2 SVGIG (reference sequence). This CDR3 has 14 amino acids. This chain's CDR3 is CAWSVAPAGGELFF. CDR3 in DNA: TGTGCCTGGAGTGTTGCGCCGGCGGGGGGGGAGCTGTTTTTT.

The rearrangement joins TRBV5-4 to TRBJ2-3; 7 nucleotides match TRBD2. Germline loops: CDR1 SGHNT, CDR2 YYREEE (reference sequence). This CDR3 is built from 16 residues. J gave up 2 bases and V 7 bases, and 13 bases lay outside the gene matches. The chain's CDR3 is CASSPRGGGTTDTQYF. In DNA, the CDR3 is TGTGCCAGCTCACCACGGGGCGGGGGTACCACAGATACGCAGTATTTT.

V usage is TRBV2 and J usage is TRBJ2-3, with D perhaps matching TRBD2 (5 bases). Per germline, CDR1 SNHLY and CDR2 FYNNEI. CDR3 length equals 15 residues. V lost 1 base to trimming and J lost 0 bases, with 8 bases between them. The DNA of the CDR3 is TGTGCCAGCAGTGAAGTAGCGCGGAGCACAGATACGCAGTATTTT. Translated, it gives CASSEVARSTDTQYF.

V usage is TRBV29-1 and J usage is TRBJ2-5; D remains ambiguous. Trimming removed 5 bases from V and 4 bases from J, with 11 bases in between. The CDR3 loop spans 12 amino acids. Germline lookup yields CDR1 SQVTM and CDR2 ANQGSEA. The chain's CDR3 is CSVTDPVETQYF. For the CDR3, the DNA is TGCAGCGTTACAGACCCCGTAGAGACCCAGTACTTC.

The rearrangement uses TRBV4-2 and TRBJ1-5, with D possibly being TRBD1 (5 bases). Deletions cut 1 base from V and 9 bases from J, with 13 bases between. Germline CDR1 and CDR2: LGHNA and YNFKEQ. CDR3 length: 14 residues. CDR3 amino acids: CASSQAVGGRPQHF. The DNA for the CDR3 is TGTGCCAGCAGCCAAGCCGTGGGGGGTAGGCCCCAGCATTTT.

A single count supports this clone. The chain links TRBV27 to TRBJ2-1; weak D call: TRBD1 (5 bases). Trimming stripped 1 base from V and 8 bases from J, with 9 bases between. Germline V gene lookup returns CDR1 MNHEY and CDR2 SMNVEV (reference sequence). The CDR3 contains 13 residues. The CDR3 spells CASSLFQGDEQFF. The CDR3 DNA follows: TGTGCCAGCAGTTTATTTCAGGGTGATGAGCAGTTCTTC.

The CDR3 loop reads CASSPEGGSGNTIYF. The DNA of the CDR3 is TGCGCCAGCAGCCCCGAGGGAGGGAGCGGAAACACCATATATTTT. This chain uses TRBV5-1 with TRBJ1-3; D is ambiguous. The CDR3 is 15 residues long. V was trimmed by 4 bases and J by 4 bases, leaving 15 bases between them. Germline V lookup: CDR1 SGHRS, CDR2 YFSETQ.

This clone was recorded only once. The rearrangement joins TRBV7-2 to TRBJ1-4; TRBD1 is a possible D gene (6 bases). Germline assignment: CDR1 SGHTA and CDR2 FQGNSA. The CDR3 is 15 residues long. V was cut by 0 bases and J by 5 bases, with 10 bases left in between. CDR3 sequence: CASSLATGTNEKLFF. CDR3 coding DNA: TGTGCCAGCAGCTTAGCTACAGGGACCAATGAAAAACTGTTTTTT.

CDR3 sequence reads: CASSEVVGAAATNEKLFF. The CDR3 bases are TGTGCCAGCAGTGAAGTAGTTGGGGCAGCTGCAACTAATGAAAAACTGTTTTTT. The rearrangement uses TRBV2 and TRBJ1-4, with D possibly matching TRBD1 (5 bases). V lost 1 base to trimming and J lost 0 bases, with 15 bases between them. The CDR3 runs to 18 residues. Germline V gene data show CDR1 as SNHLY and CDR2 as FYNNEI.

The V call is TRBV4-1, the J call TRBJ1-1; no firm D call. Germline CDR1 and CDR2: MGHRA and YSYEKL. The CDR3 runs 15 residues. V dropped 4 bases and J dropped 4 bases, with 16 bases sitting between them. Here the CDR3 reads CASSLREAETTEAFF. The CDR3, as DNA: TGCGCCAGCAGCCTCCGGGAGGCAGAGACCACTGAAGCTTTCTTT.

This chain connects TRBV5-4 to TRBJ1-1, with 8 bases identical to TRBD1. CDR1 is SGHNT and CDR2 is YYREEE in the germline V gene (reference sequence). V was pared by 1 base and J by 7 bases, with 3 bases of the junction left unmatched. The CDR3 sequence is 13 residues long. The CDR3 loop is CASSLTGGGEAFF. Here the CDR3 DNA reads TGTGCCAGCAGCTTGACAGGGGGTGGTGAAGCTTTCTTT.